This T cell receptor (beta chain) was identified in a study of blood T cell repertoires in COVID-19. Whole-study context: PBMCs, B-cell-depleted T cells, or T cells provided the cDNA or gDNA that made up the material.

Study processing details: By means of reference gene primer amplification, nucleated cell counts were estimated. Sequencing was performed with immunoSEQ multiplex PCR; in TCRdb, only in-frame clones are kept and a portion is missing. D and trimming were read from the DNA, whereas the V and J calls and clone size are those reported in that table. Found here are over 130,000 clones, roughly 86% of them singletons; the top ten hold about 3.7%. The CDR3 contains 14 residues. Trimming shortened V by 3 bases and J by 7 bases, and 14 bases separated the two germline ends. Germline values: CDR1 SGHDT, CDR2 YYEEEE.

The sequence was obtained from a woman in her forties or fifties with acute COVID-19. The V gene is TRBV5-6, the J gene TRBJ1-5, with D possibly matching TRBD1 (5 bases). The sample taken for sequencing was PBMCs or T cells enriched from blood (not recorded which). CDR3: CASSWGGGWQPQHF. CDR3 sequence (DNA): TGTGCCAGCAGCTGGGGGGGTGGCTGGCAGCCCCAGCATTTT.